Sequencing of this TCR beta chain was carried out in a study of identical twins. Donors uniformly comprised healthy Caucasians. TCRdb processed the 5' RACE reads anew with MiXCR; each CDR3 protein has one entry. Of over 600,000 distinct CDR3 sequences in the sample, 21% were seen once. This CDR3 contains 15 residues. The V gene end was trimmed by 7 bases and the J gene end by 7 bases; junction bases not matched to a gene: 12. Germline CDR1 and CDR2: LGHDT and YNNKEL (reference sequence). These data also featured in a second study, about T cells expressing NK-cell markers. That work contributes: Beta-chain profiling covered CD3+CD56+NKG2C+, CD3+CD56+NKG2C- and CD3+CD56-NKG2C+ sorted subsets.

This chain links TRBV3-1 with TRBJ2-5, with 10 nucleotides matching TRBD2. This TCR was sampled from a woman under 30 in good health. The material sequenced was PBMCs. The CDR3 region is CASNLAGDRRWTQYF. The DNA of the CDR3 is TGTGCCAGCAACCTAGCGGGGGACCGCCGGTGGACCCAGTACTTC.